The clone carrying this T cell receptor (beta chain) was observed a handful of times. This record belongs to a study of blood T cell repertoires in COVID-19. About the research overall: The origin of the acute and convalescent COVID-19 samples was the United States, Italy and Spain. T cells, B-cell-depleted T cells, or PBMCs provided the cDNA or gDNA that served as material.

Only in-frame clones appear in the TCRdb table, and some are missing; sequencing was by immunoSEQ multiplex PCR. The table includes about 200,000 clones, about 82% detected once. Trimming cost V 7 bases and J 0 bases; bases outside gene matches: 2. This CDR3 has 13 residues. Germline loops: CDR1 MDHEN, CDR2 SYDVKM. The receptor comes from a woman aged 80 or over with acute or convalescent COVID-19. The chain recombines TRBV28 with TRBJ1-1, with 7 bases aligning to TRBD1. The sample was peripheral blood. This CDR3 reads CASKGALNTEAFF. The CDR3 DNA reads TGTGCCAGCAAGGGGGCTTTGAACACTGAAGCTTTCTTT.